Each of the 14 T cell receptor beta chains below was sequenced from the same sample in a study of blood T cell repertoires in COVID-19. Assay: immunoSEQ multiplex PCR; the TCRdb copy retains only in-frame clones and omits some. The data hold some 260,000 clones, with around 85% observed a single time. The sample was peripheral blood. These receptors originate from a man older than 75 with acute or convalescent COVID-19.

This clone was observed many times. The chain uses TRBV4-1 and TRBJ1-4; D might be TRBD1 (6 bases). CDR1 and CDR2 from the germline V gene are MGHRA and YSYEKL. The CDR3 runs 14 residues. The V and J ends lost 1 base and 6 bases respectively, with 9 bases between them. CDR3 protein: CASSQGGLDEKLFF. Written as DNA, the CDR3 is TGCGCCAGCAGCCAAGGGGGGCTCGATGAAAAACTGTTTTTT.

The chain uses TRBV28 and TRBJ1-4, with TRBD1 matching over 7 bases. Per germline, CDR1 MDHEN and CDR2 SYDVKM. The CDR3 is 14 residues long. The V gene end was trimmed by 2 bases and the J gene end by 5 bases; junction bases not matched to a gene: 2. In nucleotides, the CDR3 is TGTGCCAGCAGTTTACAACAGGGGAATGAAAAACTGTTTTTT. This translates into CASSLQQGNEKLFF.

The chain recombines TRBV19 with TRBJ1-4, with D perhaps TRBD1 (6 bases). The CDR3 spans 14 residues. Between the trimmed V and J ends, which lost 5 bases and 5 bases, there was a span of 12 bases. Germline CDR1 reads LNHDA; CDR2 reads SQIVND (reference sequence). The CDR3 DNA sequence: TGTGCCAGTAGTTCAGGGGCCTCAAATGAAAAACTGTTTTTT. This translates into CASSSGASNEKLFF.

The rearrangement joins TRBV7-2 to TRBJ1-1; D not resolved. In germline, CDR1 is SGHTA, CDR2 FQGNSA. The V gene lost 3 bases and the J gene lost 2 bases, with 7 bases spanning the gap. The CDR3 totals 13 residues. In DNA, the CDR3 is TGTGCCAGCAGCTTTGTCTATAACACTGAAGCTTTCTTT. Translated: CASSFVYNTEAFF.

As concerns this clone: Other DNA sequences in the sample encode the same CDR3. The chain joins TRBV18 to TRBJ2-3; TRBD1 matches 7 bases. This CDR3 region has 15 residues. V shed 3 bases and J 0 bases; nucleotides not matched to a gene: 3. Looked up from germline, CDR1 is KGHSH and CDR2 is LQKENI. CDR3 nucleotide sequence: TGTGCCAGCTCACCCCAGACAGGGAGCACAGATACGCAGTATTTT. Its translation: CASSPQTGSTDTQYF.

The genes are TRBV5-1 and TRBJ1-6, with unresolved D. V lost 3 bases and J 7 bases, leaving 14 bases between the germline ends. The CDR3 extends over 15 amino acids. Germline loops: CDR1 SGHRS, CDR2 YFSETQ. CDR3 DNA sequence: TGCGCCAGCAGCTCTGCTCGGGGTGGAAATTCACCCCTCCACTTT. This translates into CASSSARGGNSPLHF.

The chain carries TRBV7-9 and TRBJ2-3; 13 nucleotides align to TRBD2. CDR1 and CDR2 from the germline V gene are SEHNR and FQNEAQ (reference sequence). V lost 3 bases, J lost 2 bases, and 2 bases stayed unmatched. This CDR3 is 16 amino acids long. The CDR3 bases are TGTGCCAGCAGCTTCGGACTAGCGGGGGACACAGATACGCAGTATTTT. This translates into CASSFGLAGDTDTQYF.

J is TRBJ1-6 and V is TRBV21-1; the table names TRBD1, a call not compared with the DNA. TRBV21-1 corresponds to a pseudogene. The CDR3 is 20 residues long. The CDR3 nucleotides are TGTGCCAGCAGCCGTCGTGTAGATCCGGGACAGGGAAGGCTTAATTCACCCCTCCACTTT. Protein: CASSRRVDPGQGRLNSPLHF.

The V call is TRBV5-5, the J call TRBJ2-1; D is perhaps TRBD2 (6 bases). CDR1 and CDR2 from the germline V gene are SGHKS and YYEKEE (reference sequence). The CDR3 extends over 15 amino acids. Trimming left V 3 bases short and J 7 bases short, with 17 bases between. CDR3 DNA sequence: TGTGCCAGCAGCTCATGGGACTCGCCCGGAAATGAGCAGTTCTTC. It is translated as CASSSWDSPGNEQFF. The full variable domain, completed using reference TRBV5-5 and TRBJ2-1, is DAGVTQSPTHLIKTRGQQVTLRCSPISGHKSVSWYQQVLGQGPQFIFQYYEKEERGRGNFPDRFSARQFPNYSSELNVNALLLGDSALYLCASSSWDSPGNEQFFGPGTRLTVL.

The rearrangement links TRBV7-2 to TRBJ1-4, with D possibly TRBD1 on 5 matching bases. Germline V gene data show CDR1 as SGHTA and CDR2 as FQGNSA. Trimming pared 3 bases from V and 8 bases from J, leaving 13 bases between. This CDR3 is built from 14 residues. The CDR3 spells CASSFPRRTEKLFF. DNA of the CDR3: TGTGCCAGCAGCTTCCCCCGCCGGACAGAAAAACTGTTTTTT.

This chain joins TRBV4-1 and TRBJ1-6; possibly TRBD1 for D (5 bases). The CDR3 runs 16 residues. V gave up 0 bases and J gave up 6 bases, with 12 bases separating them. Germline CDR1 is MGHRA and CDR2 is YSYEKL. CDR3 nucleotides: TGCGCCAGCAGCCAAGACTTGGGCAGGGTTAATTCACCCCTCCACTTT. Protein sequence: CASSQDLGRVNSPLHF.

The chain carries TRBV5-1 and TRBJ2-2; 9 positions match TRBD1. The germline gives CDR1 SGHRS, CDR2 YFSETQ. The CDR3 sequence is 16 residues long. Trimming at V came to 1 base and at J to 4 bases, leaving 5 bases not matched to a gene. In nucleotides, the CDR3 is TGCGCCAGCAGCTTGACAGGGGACAGGGCCACCGGGGAGCTGTTTTTT. It translates to CASSLTGDRATGELFF.

The chain combines TRBV7-9 with TRBJ1-1; possible D gene TRBD1, 6 bases. Germline CDR1 and CDR2: SEHNR and FQNEAQ (reference sequence). V lost 0 bases and J 3 bases, leaving 8 bases between the germline ends. The CDR3 extends over 14 amino acids. The CDR3 region has the DNA TGTGCCAGCAGCTTAGCCACAGGGTACACTGAAGCTTTCTTT. This gives the protein CASSLATGYTEAFF.

The chain combines TRBV18 with TRBJ2-7; possible D gene TRBD1, 6 bases. Germline CDR1 is KGHSH and CDR2 is LQKENI. V lost 5 bases to trimming and J lost 0 bases, with 11 bases between them. There are 14 residues in the CDR3. The CDR3 DNA is TGTGCCAGCTCAACCGGGACAACCTCCTACGAGCAGTACTTC. Amino acids: CASSTGTTSYEQYF.